The 27 T cell receptor beta chains below all came from one sample that was sequenced in a study of T cell responses to AZD1222 COVID-19 vaccine (dated by TCRdb to 2020 to 2023). Preparation of the library involved the immunoSEQ multiplex PCR assay. The immuneACCESS repertoire file appears here via TCRdb, limited to in-frame rearrangements. These files lack a portion of the clones; in checked studies, under half of the deficit traces to unresolved V genes, and the cause of the others is not known. The sample table contains roughly 200,000 clones; only one count was recorded for around nine tenths of them. The ten largest clonotypes hold over 6% of the sample. The time point label of this sample denotes: baseline before first vaccination. The sequences come from peripheral blood, collected on day 0 of AZD1222 vaccination. These receptors originate from an adult in good health.

The rearrangement uses TRBV7-8 and TRBJ1-6; no reliable D call. The CDR3 runs to 16 residues. V lost 5 bases, J lost 10 bases, and 21 bases lay in between. Germline V gene lookup returns CDR1 SGHVS and CDR2 FQNEAQ. The CDR3 is CASSPSPAGVRSPLHF. CDR3 DNA: TGTGCCAGCAGCCCTTCCCCCGCGGGCGTCAGATCACCCCTCCACTTT.

V gene TRBV9 combines with J gene TRBJ2-7; unclear D gene. The CDR3 loop spans 14 amino acids. The V gene lost 0 bases and the J gene lost 1 base, with 8 bases spanning the gap. The germline V gene has CDR1 SGDLS and CDR2 YYNGEE. The CDR3 region is CASSVGVTSYEQYF. The DNA for the CDR3 is TGTGCCAGCAGCGTAGGAGTCACGTCCTACGAGCAGTACTTC.

This sequence joins TRBV3-1 (or the pseudogene TRBV3-2) and TRBJ2-7; TRBD2 is a possible D gene (6 bases). The length of the CDR3 is 13 residues. Trimming removed 0 bases from V and 10 bases from J, with 13 bases in between. Germline CDR1 LGHDT, CDR2 YNNKEL (reference sequence). The CDR3 is CASSQEGRSFQYF. The CDR3 bases are TGTGCCAGCAGCCAAGAAGGGAGGTCCTTTCAGTACTTC.

This chain uses TRBV5-4 with TRBJ2-2; possible D gene TRBD2, 6 bases. The CDR3 loop spans 16 amino acids. Deletions cut 5 bases from V and 4 bases from J, with 18 bases between. Germline V gene sequence: CDR1 SGHNT, CDR2 YYREEE (reference sequence). The CDR3 spells CASSVPRGDGTGELFF. Written as DNA, the CDR3 is TGTGCCAGCAGTGTTCCGCGCGGGGACGGCACCGGGGAGCTGTTTTTT.

This chain joins TRBV7-2 and TRBJ2-2; D is uncertain. Germline CDR1 SGHTA, CDR2 FQGNSA. Between the trimmed V and J ends, which lost 2 bases and 5 bases, there was a span of 9 bases. The CDR3 contains 14 residues. In nucleotides, the CDR3 is TGTGCCAGCAGCTTACCTGGATATACCGGGGAGCTGTTTTTT. It is translated as CASSLPGYTGELFF.

This clone appeared once. This chain uses TRBV2 with TRBJ1-2; 8 nucleotides align to TRBD1. Germline V gene data show CDR1 as SNHLY and CDR2 as FYNNEI. CDR3 size: 14 residues. V lost 7 bases, J lost 1 base, and 5 bases stayed unmatched. The CDR3 reads CASTGTGDNYGYTF. Written as DNA, the CDR3 is TGTGCCAGCACCGGGACAGGTGATAACTATGGCTACACCTTC.

The chain employs TRBV19 and TRBJ2-2, with D perhaps being TRBD1 or TRBD2 (5 bases each). Trimming shortened V by 10 bases and J by 2 bases, and 14 bases separated the two germline ends. CDR3 length: 14 amino acids. Germline V gene lookup returns CDR1 LNHDA and CDR2 SQIVND (reference sequence). The CDR3: CATRPGPNTGELFF. The CDR3 DNA sequence: TGTGCCACCCGGCCGGGACCTAACACCGGGGAGCTGTTTTTT.

This clone was recorded once. The chain recombines TRBV10-1 with TRBJ1-2, with a tentative D call TRBD1 (6 bases). In germline, CDR1 is WNHNN, CDR2 SYGVQD (reference sequence). The CDR3 consists of 14 residues. Trimming took off 2 bases at V and 4 bases at J, with 11 bases between the two ends. This CDR3 is CASSEVGTPYGYTF. In DNA, the CDR3 is TGCGCCAGCAGTGAGGTGGGGACACCCTATGGCTACACCTTC.

The V and J genes are TRBV30 and TRBJ1-2; D is uncertain. The V and J ends lost 1 base and 0 bases respectively, with 6 bases between them. CDR3 length: 13 amino acids. Germline assignment: CDR1 GTSNPN and CDR2 SVGIG (reference sequence). The CDR3 loop reads CAWSAVSNYGYTF. The DNA of the CDR3 is TGTGCCTGGAGTGCCGTATCTAACTATGGCTACACCTTC.

A few counts support this clone. The V call is TRBV4-2, the J call TRBJ1-5; 11 bases agree with TRBD1. Germline CDR1 is LGHNA and CDR2 is YNFKEQ. The J segment lost 6 bases and the V segment lost 0 bases, leaving 4 bases of the junction unmatched. The CDR3 is made up of 16 amino acids. DNA of the CDR3: TGTGCCAGCAGCCAAGATTTGGGGACAGGGGGTCAGCCCCAGCATTTT. It specifies CASSQDLGTGGQPQHF.

The chain joins TRBV6-5 to TRBJ2-3; TRBD2 matches 9 bases. Germline values: CDR1 MNHEY, CDR2 SVGAGI. This CDR3 has 15 residues. Trimming took 5 bases from V and 2 from J; bases not matched to a gene: 5. The CDR3 loop is CASSTLAGYTDTQYF. The CDR3 bases are TGTGCCAGCAGTACGCTAGCGGGGTACACAGATACGCAGTATTTT.

V usage is TRBV10-3 and J usage is TRBJ2-5; D unresolved. The V end lost 2 bases, the J end lost 2 bases, and 6 bases lay between the germline ends. This CDR3 region has 13 residues. The germline CDR1 and CDR2 sequences are ENHRY and SYGVKD. The CDR3 DNA reads TGTGCCATCAGTGAGAACTTTCAAGAGACCCAGTACTTC. Residues: CAISENFQETQYF.

The chain employs TRBV7-2 and TRBJ1-1; possible D gene TRBD1, 6 bases. This CDR3 is built from 14 residues. V shed 4 bases and J shed 1 base, with 10 bases lying between them. Germline V gives CDR1 SGHTA, CDR2 FQGNSA. The CDR3 region is CASSWGGGNTEAFF. The CDR3 DNA follows: TGTGCCAGCAGCTGGGGAGGGGGGAACACTGAAGCTTTCTTT.

This clone came up a few times. The V and J genes are TRBV3-1 (or the pseudogene TRBV3-2) and TRBJ2-1, with D possibly TRBD2 on 6 matching bases. Germline V gene sequence: CDR1 LGHDT, CDR2 YNNKEL (reference sequence). The V and J ends lost 4 bases and 0 bases respectively, with 13 bases between them. The CDR3 runs to 16 residues. CDR3 DNA: TGTGCCAGCAGCCTCTCCCGGGGGAGCTCCTACAATGAGCAGTTCTTC. Its protein is CASSLSRGSSYNEQFF.

The J gene is TRBJ2-4, the V gene TRBV7-2, with D hard to call. CDR3 length: 14 residues. Germline CDR1 is SGHTA and CDR2 is FQGNSA. V was shortened by 3 bases and J by 0 bases, with 6 bases between the two germline ends. The CDR3 nucleotides read TGTGCCAGCAGCTTGACGTTAGCCAAAAACATTCAGTACTTC. Amino acids: CASSLTLAKNIQYF. The full variable domain, its missing parts supplied by reference TRBV7-2 and TRBJ2-4, is GAGVSQSPSNKVTEKGKDVELRCDPISGHTALYWYRQSLGQGLEFLIYFQGNSAPDKSGLPSDRFSAERTGGSVSTLTIQRTQQEDSAVYLCASSLTLAKNIQYFGAGTRLSVL.

Remarks on this clone: Other DNA sequences from this sample encode an identical CDR3 as well. The CDR3 reads CASSDRGGQPQHF. Written as DNA, the CDR3 is TGTGCCAGCAGCGACAGGGGGGGTCAGCCCCAGCATTTT. The V call is TRBV7-2, the J call TRBJ1-5, with TRBD1 identical over 9 bases. J gave up 6 bases and V 5 bases, and 2 bases lay outside the gene matches. The germline gives CDR1 SGHTA, CDR2 FQGNSA. This CDR3 spans 13 amino acids. The complete variable domain, with remaining parts taken from reference TRBV7-2 and TRBJ1-5, reads GAGVSQSPSNKVTEKGKDVELRCDPISGHTALYWYRQSLGQGLEFLIYFQGNSAPDKSGLPSDRFSAERTGGSVSTLTIQRTQQEDSAVYLCASSDRGGQPQHFGDGTRLSIL.

This clone was observed a handful of times. V gene TRBV19 combines with J gene TRBJ2-3; D gene unclear. Trimming took 4 bases from V and 2 from J, leaving 10 bases between them. This CDR3 has 14 amino acids. CDR1 and CDR2 from the germline V gene are LNHDA and SQIVND (reference sequence). CDR3 coding DNA: TGTGCCAGTAGTAGGGATAGGACCACAGATACGCAGTATTTT. Residues: CASSRDRTTDTQYF.

The chain combines TRBV14 with TRBJ1-2; unclear D gene. The CDR3 covers 14 residues. Trimming stripped 5 bases from V and 4 bases from J, with 14 bases between. The germline CDR1 and CDR2 sequences are SGHDN and FVKESK. DNA of the CDR3: TGTGCCAGCAGCTCTACCTCGGGCGGCTATGGCTACACCTTC. As protein: CASSSTSGGYGYTF. The full variable domain, with the rest looked up from reference TRBV14 and TRBJ1-2, is EAGVTQFPSHSVIEKGQTVTLRCDPISGHDNLYWYRRVMGKEIKFLLHFVKESKQDESGMPNNRFLAERTGGTYSTLKVQPAELEDSGVYFCASSSTSGGYGYTFGSGTRLTVV.

In this sample, this clone turned up once. This rearrangement joins TRBV6-4 to TRBJ2-1; D not resolved. The V gene lost 2 bases and the J gene lost 4 bases, with 6 bases spanning the gap. The germline V gene has CDR1 MRHNA and CDR2 SNTAGT. The CDR3 consists of 13 residues. The CDR3 nucleotides are TGTGCCAGCAGTGACGACACTTACAATGAGCAGTTCTTC. It encodes CASSDDTYNEQFF.

The V and J genes are TRBV23-1 and TRBJ1-1; D unclear. TRBV23-1 is reported as an ORF; its role is uncertain. The CDR3 runs to 15 residues. Trimming removed 3 bases from V and 3 bases from J, with 14 bases in between. Written as DNA, the CDR3 is TGCGCCAGCAGTCACACGCCTTTAGGGTACACTGAAGCTTTCTTT. This sequence encodes CASSHTPLGYTEAFF.

The count of this clone is one. The CDR3 reads CASGYLGLAGDNEQFF. For the CDR3, the DNA is TGTGCCAGCGGATACCTCGGGCTAGCGGGGGACAATGAGCAGTTCTTC. The chain uses TRBV27 and TRBJ2-1, with 10 bases that match TRBD2. The CDR3 runs to 16 residues. Germline V CDR1 and CDR2: MNHEY, SMNVEV (reference sequence). The V gene end was trimmed by 8 bases and the J gene end by 5 bases; junction bases not matched to a gene: 12.

J is TRBJ1-4 and V is TRBV5-6; D gene uncertain. This CDR3 is 13 amino acids long. Germline loops: CDR1 SGHDT, CDR2 YYEEEE. The V gene lost 1 base and the J gene lost 15 bases, with 16 bases spanning the gap. CDR3 in amino acids: CASSLTSRNLVFF. CDR3 DNA sequence: TGTGCCAGCAGCTTGACGTCGCGGAATTTGGTGTTTTTT.

V usage is TRBV6-5 and J usage is TRBJ1-6; D call uncertain. V shed 6 bases and J shed 4 bases, with 7 bases lying between them. The CDR3 sequence is 13 residues long. CDR1 and CDR2 (germline): MNHEY, SVGAGI. The CDR3 DNA sequence: TGTGCCAGCAGCCCGGGGTATAATTCACCCCTCCACTTT. Protein: CASSPGYNSPLHF.

Here the CDR3 reads CASSRRHQREKLFF. For the CDR3, the DNA is TGTGCCAGTAGCAGGAGACACCAACGGGAAAAACTGTTTTTT. The chain has TRBV19 and TRBJ1-4, with D unclear. Trimming removed 6 bases from V and 8 bases from J, with 16 bases in between. This CDR3 is 14 amino acids long. Germline V lookup: CDR1 LNHDA, CDR2 SQIVND (reference sequence).

The chain carries TRBV2 and TRBJ2-1, with 12 bases that match TRBD2. The germline CDR1 and CDR2 sequences are SNHLY and FYNNEI. After removal of 1 base from V and 9 bases from J, the junction contained 1 base not matched to a gene. This CDR3 contains 14 residues. The CDR3 nucleotides read TGTGCCAGCAGTGAAGGACTAGCGGGGGCTGAGCAGTTCTTC. Its protein product is CASSEGLAGAEQFF. The full variable domain, with the rest looked up from reference TRBV2 and TRBJ2-1, is EPEVTQTPSHQVTQMGQEVILRCVPISNHLYFYWYRQILGQKVEFLVSFYNNEISEKSEIFDDQFSVERPDGSNFTLKIRSTKLEDSAMYFCASSEGLAGAEQFFGPGTRLTVL.

The chain joins TRBV7-2 to TRBJ2-5, with D uncertain. This CDR3 contains 11 residues. Germline V lookup: CDR1 SGHTA, CDR2 FQGNSA. V was shortened by 5 bases and J by 5 bases, with 6 bases between the two germline ends. CDR3 sequence (DNA): TGTGCCAGCAGCCGGGTGGAGACCCAGTACTTC. As protein: CASSRVETQYF.

CDR3 residues: CAWSQGNHQPQHF. CDR3 in DNA: TGTGCCTGGAGCCAGGGGAACCATCAGCCCCAGCATTTT. The V gene is TRBV30, the J gene TRBJ1-5; a weak D match, TRBD1 (6 bases). V was pared by 3 bases and J by 5 bases, with 11 bases between. This CDR3 has 13 amino acids. The V gene's germline CDR1 is GTSNPN and CDR2 SVGIG (reference sequence).